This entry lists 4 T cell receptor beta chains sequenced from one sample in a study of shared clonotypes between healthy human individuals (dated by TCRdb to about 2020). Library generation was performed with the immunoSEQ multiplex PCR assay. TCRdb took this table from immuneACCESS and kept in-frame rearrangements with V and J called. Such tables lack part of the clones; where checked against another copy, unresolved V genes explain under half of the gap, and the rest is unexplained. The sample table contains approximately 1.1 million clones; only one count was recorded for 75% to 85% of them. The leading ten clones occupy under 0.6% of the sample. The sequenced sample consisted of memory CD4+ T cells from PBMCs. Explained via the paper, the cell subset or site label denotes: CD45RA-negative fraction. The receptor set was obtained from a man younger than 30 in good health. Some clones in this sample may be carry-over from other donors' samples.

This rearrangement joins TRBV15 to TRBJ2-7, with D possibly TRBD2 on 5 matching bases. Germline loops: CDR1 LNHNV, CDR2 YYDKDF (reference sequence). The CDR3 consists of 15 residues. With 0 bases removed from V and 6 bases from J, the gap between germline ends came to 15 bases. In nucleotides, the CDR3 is TGTGCCACCAGCAGAGATGAGGGCTTGGCGGGCGAGCAGTACTTC. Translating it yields CATSRDEGLAGEQYF.

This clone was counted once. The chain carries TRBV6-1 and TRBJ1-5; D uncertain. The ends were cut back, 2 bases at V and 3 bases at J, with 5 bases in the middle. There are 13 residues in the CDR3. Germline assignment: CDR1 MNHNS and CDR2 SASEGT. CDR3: CASSEIDNQPQHF. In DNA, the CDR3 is TGTGCCAGCAGTGAAATTGACAATCAGCCCCAGCATTTT.

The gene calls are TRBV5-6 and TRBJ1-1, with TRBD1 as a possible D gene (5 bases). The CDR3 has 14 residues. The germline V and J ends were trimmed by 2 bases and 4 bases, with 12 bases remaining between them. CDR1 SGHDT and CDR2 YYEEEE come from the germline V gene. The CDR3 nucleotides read TGTGCCAGCAGCTTAAGGGGCGGTAGCACTGAAGCTTTCTTT. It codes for CASSLRGGSTEAFF.

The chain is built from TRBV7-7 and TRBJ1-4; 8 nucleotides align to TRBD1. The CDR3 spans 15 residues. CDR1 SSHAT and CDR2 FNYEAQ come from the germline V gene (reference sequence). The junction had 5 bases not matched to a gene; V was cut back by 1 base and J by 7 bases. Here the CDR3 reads CASSLGAGGVEKLFF. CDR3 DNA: TGTGCCAGCAGCTTAGGGGCAGGGGGCGTTGAAAAACTGTTTTTT.